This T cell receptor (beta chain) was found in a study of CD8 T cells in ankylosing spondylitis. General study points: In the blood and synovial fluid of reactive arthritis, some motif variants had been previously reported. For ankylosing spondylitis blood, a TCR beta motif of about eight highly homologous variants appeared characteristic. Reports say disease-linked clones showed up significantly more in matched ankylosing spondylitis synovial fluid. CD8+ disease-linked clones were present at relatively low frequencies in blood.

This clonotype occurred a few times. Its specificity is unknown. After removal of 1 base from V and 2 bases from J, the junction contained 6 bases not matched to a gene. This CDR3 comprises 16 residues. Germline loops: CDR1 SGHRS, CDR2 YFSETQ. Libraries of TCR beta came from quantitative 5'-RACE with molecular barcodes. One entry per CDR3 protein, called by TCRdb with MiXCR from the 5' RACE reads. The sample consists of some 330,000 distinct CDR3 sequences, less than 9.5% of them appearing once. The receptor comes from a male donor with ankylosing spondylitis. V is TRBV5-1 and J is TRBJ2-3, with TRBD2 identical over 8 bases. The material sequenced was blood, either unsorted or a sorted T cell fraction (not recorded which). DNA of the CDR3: TGCGCCAGCAGCTTGAGGATAGCGGGGTACACAGATACGCAGTATTTT. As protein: CASSLRIAGYTDTQYF.